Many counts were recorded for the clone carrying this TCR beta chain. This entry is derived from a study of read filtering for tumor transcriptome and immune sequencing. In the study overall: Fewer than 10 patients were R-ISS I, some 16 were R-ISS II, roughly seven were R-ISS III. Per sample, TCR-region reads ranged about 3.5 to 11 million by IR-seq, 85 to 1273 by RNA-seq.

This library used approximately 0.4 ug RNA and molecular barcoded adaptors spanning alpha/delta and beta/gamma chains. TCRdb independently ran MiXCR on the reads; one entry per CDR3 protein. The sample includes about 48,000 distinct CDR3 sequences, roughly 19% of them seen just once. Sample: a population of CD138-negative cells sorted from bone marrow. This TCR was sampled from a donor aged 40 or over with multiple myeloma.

CDR3 protein: CASSLNGALAEAFF. In nucleotides, the CDR3 is TGCGCCAGCAGCCTCAACGGGGCCCTCGCCGAAGCTTTCTTT. The gene calls are TRBV5-1 and TRBJ1-1; possibly TRBD1 for D (5 bases). The V and J ends lost 4 bases and 8 bases respectively, with 18 bases between them. This CDR3 spans 14 amino acids. Germline assignment: CDR1 SGHRS and CDR2 YFSETQ.